Below are 18 T cell receptor beta chains sequenced from a single sample in a study of T cells in Graves' hyperthyroidism and ophthalmopathy. Amplification of TCR beta CDR3 regions used RNA as the template. During a first-round RT-PCR of the TCR CDR3, the HTBI primer set was used. Using its own MiXCR run on the multiplex PCR reads, TCRdb lists one record per CDR3 protein. The data hold over 700,000 distinct CDR3 sequences, with around 39% observed a single time. The source material was blood. These receptors were collected from a man aged 18 to 30 with Graves' hyperthyroidism.

This clonotype was observed a handful of times. This chain joins TRBV12-3 or TRBV12-4 and TRBJ2-7; D assignment may be TRBD1 or TRBD2 (5 bases each). CDR3 length equals 15 residues. With 5 bases removed from V and 3 bases from J, the gap between germline ends came to 17 bases. This CDR3 reads CASSVLRDGRYEQYF. CDR3 bases: TGTGCCAGCAGTGTTCTCCGGGACGGTCGCTACGAGCAGTACTTC.

This clonotype appeared many times. J is TRBJ1-1 and V is TRBV5-1, with D uncertain. V lost 4 bases to trimming and J lost 0 bases, with 10 bases between them. CDR1 is SGHRS and CDR2 is YFSETQ in the germline V gene. The CDR3 sequence is 14 residues long. The CDR3 region has the DNA TGCGCCAGCAGCCTAGGGTTCATGAACACTGAAGCTTTCTTT. This codes for CASSLGFMNTEAFF. Filled out from reference TRBV5-1 and TRBJ1-1, the complete variable domain reads KAGVTQTPRYLIKTRGQQVTLSCSPISGHRSVSWYQQTPGQGLQFLFEYFSETQRNKGNFPGRFSGRQFSNSRSEMNVSTLELGDSALYLCASSLGFMNTEAFFGQGTRLTVV.

The genes are TRBV6-6 and TRBJ1-1; D uncertain. Germline V gene sequence: CDR1 MNHNY, CDR2 SVGAGI (reference sequence). CDR3 length equals 11 residues. With 6 bases removed from V and 10 bases from J, the gap between germline ends came to 12 bases. CDR3 loop: CASREGLLAFF. CDR3 bases: TGTGCCAGCAGAGAGGGCCTGTTAGCTTTCTTT.

About this clonotype itself: One end of the junction does not line up with germline, which may come from a read error. This sequence joins TRBV10-3 and TRBJ2-5; tentatively, D is TRBD2 (5 bases). This CDR3 contains 17 residues. Germline loops: CDR1 ENHRY, CDR2 SYGVKD. CDR3: CASSSEGGSIFQETQYF. The CDR3, as DNA: TGTGCCAGCAGTTCGGAAGGAGGTAGTATCTTCCAAGAGACCCAGTACTTC.

The chain is built from TRBV7-6 and TRBJ2-5, with D possibly matching TRBD1 (8 bases). Germline V gene sequence: CDR1 SGHVS, CDR2 FNYEAQ. CDR3 length: 16 residues. Between the trimmed V and J ends, which lost 6 bases and 3 bases, there was a span of 20 bases. In nucleotides, the CDR3 is TGTGCCAGCAGTCGTTTACGGACAGGGAGGGAAGAGACCCAGTACTTC. As protein: CASSRLRTGREETQYF. Together with reference TRBV7-6 and TRBJ2-5, the CDR3 gives the full variable domain: GAGVSQSPRYKVTKRGQDVALRCDPISGHVSLYWYRQALGQGPEFLTYFNYEAQQDKSGLPNDRFSAERPEGSISTLTIQRTEQRDSAMYRCASSRLRTGREETQYFGPGTRLLVL.

This clonotype was counted many times. V usage is TRBV10-3 and J usage is TRBJ1-4, with D unclear. Germline CDR1 ENHRY, CDR2 SYGVKD. With 5 bases removed from V and 2 bases from J, the gap between germline ends came to 6 bases. CDR3 length equals 13 residues. The CDR3 here is CAISSYTNEKLFF. Written as DNA, the CDR3 is TGTGCCATCAGTAGTTATACTAATGAAAAACTGTTTTTT.

As concerns this clonotype: With a much larger clone just one base away, this may be a read error. The CDR3 DNA reads TGCAGTGCTAGACAGATTAGCAATCGGCCCCAGCATTTT. It encodes CSARQISNRPQHF. The gene calls are TRBV20-1 and TRBJ1-5; D ambiguous. The germline V gene has CDR1 DFQATT and CDR2 SNEGSKA (reference sequence). The CDR3 is made up of 13 amino acids.

V is TRBV7-8 and J is TRBJ2-2; 7 bases align to TRBD2. The V and J ends lost 5 bases and 3 bases, in that order; junction bases with no gene match: 12. Germline V gene data show CDR1 as SGHVS and CDR2 as FQNEAQ. The CDR3 is 17 residues long. The CDR3 DNA is TGTGCCAGCAGCCCCCAGGGAGGGACTGACGACACCGGGGAGCTGTTTTTT. Its translation: CASSPQGGTDDTGELFF.

Details on this clonotype: Mismatch with germline at one junction end may stem from a read error. J is TRBJ1-4 and V is TRBV2, with 9 bases matching TRBD1. Germline CDR1 SNHLY, CDR2 FYNNEI. The CDR3 spans 15 residues. Written as DNA, the CDR3 is TGTGCTAGCACCTTCGTGGGACAGGGTAATGAAAAACTGTTTTTT. It codes for CASTFVGQGNEKLFF.

The chain employs TRBV29-1 and TRBJ1-3, with a tentative D call TRBD1 (5 bases). Germline V gene lookup returns CDR1 SQVTM and CDR2 ANQGSEA. The CDR3 is 11 amino acids. Trimming stripped 7 bases from V and 6 bases from J, with 10 bases between. CDR3 nucleotides: TGCAGCGGGAGAGGGGAAAACACCATATATTTT. This gives the protein CSGRGENTIYF.

This clonotype was counted at least ten times. V is TRBV7-8 and J is TRBJ1-3; D not resolved. Trimming stripped 11 bases from V and 0 bases from J, with 5 bases between. The germline V gene encodes CDR1 SGHVS and CDR2 FQNEAQ. The CDR3 sequence is 11 residues long. CDR3 region: CAGFSGNTIYF. The CDR3, as DNA: TGTGCCGGATTCTCTGGAAACACCATATATTTT.

Points on this clonotype: This may be a read error: a much more frequent sequence differs by one nucleotide. The chain employs TRBV10-3 and TRBJ2-5; weak D call: TRBD2 (6 bases). V lost 0 bases, J lost 9 bases, and 20 bases lay in between. The CDR3 runs 16 residues. Per germline, CDR1 ENHRY and CDR2 SYGVKD. For the CDR3, the DNA is TGTGCCATCAGTGAGTCAGTTTGGGACTCAGTGGAGGCCCAGTACTTC. Translated: CAISESVWDSVEAQYF.

The chain couples TRBV5-1 to TRBJ2-7, with 10 bases identical to TRBD1. The CDR3 totals 15 residues. Germline-derived CDR1 and CDR2 are SGHRS and YFSETQ. The V segment lost 4 bases and the J segment 2 bases; nucleotides outside the gene matches: 6. The CDR3 DNA follows: TGCGCCAGCAGCCCGGCCGGGACAGGGGCCTACGAGCAGTACTTC. Its protein is CASSPAGTGAYEQYF.

The chain combines TRBV20-1 with TRBJ2-5; D unresolved. Per germline, CDR1 DFQATT and CDR2 SNEGSKA (reference sequence). This CDR3 region has 13 residues. V was shortened by 3 bases and J by 2 bases, with 10 bases between the two germline ends. CDR3 DNA sequence: TGCAGTGCTAGCCCGTCGGCTCAAGAGACCCAGTACTTC. It codes for CSASPSAQETQYF.

There are a few counts of this clonotype. This rearrangement joins TRBV6-6 to TRBJ1-5; 11 bases line up with TRBD1. V lost 6 bases, J lost 7 bases, and 5 bases stayed unmatched. Germline V gene sequence: CDR1 MNHNY, CDR2 SVGAGI (reference sequence). The CDR3 has 14 amino acids. The CDR3 is CASRAGQGAQPQHF. CDR3 bases: TGTGCCAGCAGGGCAGGACAGGGGGCCCAGCCCCAGCATTTT.

This clonotype was detected ten times or more. The rearrangement links TRBV19 to TRBJ1-5, with TRBD1 identical over 7 bases. With 8 bases clipped from V and 2 bases from J, the junction kept 3 bases outside the gene matches. The CDR3 runs to 13 residues. Germline CDR1 is LNHDA and CDR2 is SQIVND (reference sequence). The CDR3 reads CASGTVGNQPQHF. DNA for the CDR3: TGTGCCAGTGGGACAGTGGGCAATCAGCCCCAGCATTTT.

This clonotype was counted only a few times. V gene TRBV29-1 combines with J gene TRBJ1-1; 9 bases agree with TRBD1. The J segment lost 11 bases and the V segment lost 4 bases, leaving 2 bases of the junction unmatched. This CDR3 comprises 10 residues. The germline V gene has CDR1 SQVTM and CDR2 ANQGSEA. CDR3 coding DNA: TGCAGCGTTGCCGGACAGGGGGCTTTCTTT. This translates into CSVAGQGAFF.

This clonotype was recorded at least ten times. J is TRBJ2-7 and V is TRBV19; 11 bases map to TRBD1. CDR1 is LNHDA and CDR2 is SQIVND in the germline V gene (reference sequence). The CDR3 is made up of 15 amino acids. The ends lost 6 bases at V and 2 bases at J; junction bases unmatched: 6. CDR3 DNA: TGTGCCAGTAGCCCGGGACAGGGGGTGGCCTACGAGCAGTACTTC. It translates to CASSPGQGVAYEQYF.